Listed below are T cell receptor beta chains from one sample, sequenced in a study of control samples from healthy donors and cancer patients. Generated by immunoSEQ multiplex PCR, the TCRdb table keeps only in-frame clones and is missing some. The table records 200,000 or so clones, about 93% of them present only once. The specimen sequenced was blood. These receptors came from a middle-aged man in good health. The CDR3 runs from the conserved cysteine through the conserved F or W. The D gene is left open where the match is weak.

j_call,d_call,v_call,cdr3_nt,cdr3_aa
TRBJ2-1,TRBD2,TRBV20-1,TGCAGTGCTAGTATTCTTAGCGGGGGGACGTACAATGAGCAGTTCTTC,CSASILSGGTYNEQFF
TRBJ1-5,TRBD1,TRBV5-4,TGTGCCAGCAGCTTGGGGACAGGGGGCGACCAGCCCCAGCATTTT,CASSLGTGGDQPQHF
TRBJ2-2,NA,TRBV5-4,TGTGCCAGCAGCTTGACGGGAAACACCGGGGAGCTGTTTTTT,CASSLTGNTGELFF
TRBJ2-5,NA,TRBV5-1,TGCGCCAGCAGCAACGGAGGATCGGAGACCCAGTACTTC,CASSNGGSETQYF
TRBJ2-1,NA,TRBV28,TGTGCCAGCAGTCTCATTTTAAGTGAGCAGTTCTTC,CASSLILSEQFF
TRBJ2-7,TRBD2,TRBV18,TGTGCCACCAGCCCCTTTAGCGGGGATCGGGCCGAGCAGTACTTC,CATSPFSGDRAEQYF
TRBJ2-7,NA,TRBV6-5,TGTGCCAGCAGCCTTACGGTAGGGGAGCAGTACTTC,CASSLTVGEQYF
TRBJ1-1,NA,TRBV7-9,TGTGCCAGCAGCTTTTTGAAGGGGAACGCTGAAGCTTTCTTT,CASSFLKGNAEAFF
TRBJ1-4,NA,TRBV5-1,TGCGCCAGCAGCTTGGAGGCAGGGTGGAATGAAAAACTGTTTTTT,CASSLEAGWNEKLFF
TRBJ1-6,TRBD1,TRBV30,TGTGCCTGGGGGGGACAGGGGTCTTCACCCCTCCACTTT,CAWGGQGSSPLHF
TRBJ1-1,NA,TRBV5-1,TGCGCCAGCAGCCGAGAATGGAGGATGAACACTGAAGCTTTCTTT,CASSREWRMNTEAFF